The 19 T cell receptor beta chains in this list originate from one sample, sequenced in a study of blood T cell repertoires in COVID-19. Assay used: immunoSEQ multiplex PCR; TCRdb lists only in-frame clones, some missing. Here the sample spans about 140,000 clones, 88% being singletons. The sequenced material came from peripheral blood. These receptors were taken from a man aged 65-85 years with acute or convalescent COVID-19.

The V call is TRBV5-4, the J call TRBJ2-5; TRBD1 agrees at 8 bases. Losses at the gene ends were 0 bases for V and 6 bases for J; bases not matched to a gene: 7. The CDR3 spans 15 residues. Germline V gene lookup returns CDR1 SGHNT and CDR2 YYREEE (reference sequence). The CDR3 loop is CASSLEGPGGQTQYF. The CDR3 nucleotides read TGTGCCAGCAGCTTGGAGGGCCCAGGGGGCCAGACCCAGTACTTC.

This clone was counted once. The CDR3 region is CASSSMGVGQGHEQYF. CDR3 sequence (DNA): TGTGCCAGCAGCTCAATGGGGGTAGGACAGGGCCACGAGCAGTACTTC. The V call is TRBV7-9, the J call TRBJ2-7, with TRBD1 identical over 8 bases. In germline, CDR1 is SEHNR, CDR2 FQNEAQ (reference sequence). The length of the CDR3 is 16 residues. V shed 4 bases and J 5 bases; nucleotides not matched to a gene: 13.

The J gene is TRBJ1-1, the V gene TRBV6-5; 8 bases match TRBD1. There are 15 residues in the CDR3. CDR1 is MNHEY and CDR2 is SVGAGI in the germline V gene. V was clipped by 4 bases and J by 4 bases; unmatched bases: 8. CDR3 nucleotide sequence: TGTGCCAGCAGTTTACGAGGGACAGGAGCCACTGAAGCTTTCTTT. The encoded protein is CASSLRGTGATEAFF.

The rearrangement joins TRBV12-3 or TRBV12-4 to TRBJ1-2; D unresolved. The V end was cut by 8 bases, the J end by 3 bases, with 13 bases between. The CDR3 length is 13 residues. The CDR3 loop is CASAGKFDYGYTF. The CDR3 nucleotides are TGTGCCAGCGCGGGGAAATTCGACTATGGCTACACCTTC.

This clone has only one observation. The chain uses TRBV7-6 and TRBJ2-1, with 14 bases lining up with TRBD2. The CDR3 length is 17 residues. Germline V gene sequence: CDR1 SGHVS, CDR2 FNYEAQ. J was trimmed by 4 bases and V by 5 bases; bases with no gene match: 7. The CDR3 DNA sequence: TGTGCCAGCAGCCTCGACCGACTAGCGGGGGGGTACAATGAGCAGTTCTTC. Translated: CASSLDRLAGGYNEQFF.

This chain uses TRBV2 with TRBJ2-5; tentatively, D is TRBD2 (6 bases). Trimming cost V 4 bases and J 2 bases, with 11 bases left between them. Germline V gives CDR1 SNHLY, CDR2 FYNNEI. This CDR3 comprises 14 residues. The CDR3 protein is CASSGRTTQETQYF. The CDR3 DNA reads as TGTGCCAGCAGTGGTCGGACTACGCAAGAGACCCAGTACTTC.

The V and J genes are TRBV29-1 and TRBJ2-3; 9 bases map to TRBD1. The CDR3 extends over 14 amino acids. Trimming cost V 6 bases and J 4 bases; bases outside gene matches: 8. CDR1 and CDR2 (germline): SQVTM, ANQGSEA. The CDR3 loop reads CSVEFGTGPDTQYF. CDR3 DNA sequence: TGCAGCGTGGAATTCGGGACAGGGCCAGATACGCAGTATTTT.

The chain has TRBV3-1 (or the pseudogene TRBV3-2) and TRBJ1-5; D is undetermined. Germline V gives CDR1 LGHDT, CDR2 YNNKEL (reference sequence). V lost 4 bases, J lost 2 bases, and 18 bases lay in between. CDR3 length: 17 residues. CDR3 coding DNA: TGTGCCAGCAGCCCGCGGCTGCCGGTGGCGGGCAATCAGCCCCAGCATTTT. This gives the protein CASSPRLPVAGNQPQHF.

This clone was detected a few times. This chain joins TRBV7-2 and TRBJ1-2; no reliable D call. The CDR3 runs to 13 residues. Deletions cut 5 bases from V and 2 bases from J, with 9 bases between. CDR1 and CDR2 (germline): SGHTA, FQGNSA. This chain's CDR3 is CASSPVPNYGYTF. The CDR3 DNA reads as TGTGCCAGCAGCCCAGTGCCCAACTATGGCTACACCTTC.

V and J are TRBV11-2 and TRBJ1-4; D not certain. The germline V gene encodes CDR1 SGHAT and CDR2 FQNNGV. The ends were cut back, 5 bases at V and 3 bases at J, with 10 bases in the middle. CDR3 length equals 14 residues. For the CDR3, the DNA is TGTGCCAGCAGCCCTCGACAACCTAATGAAAAACTGTTTTTT. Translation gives CASSPRQPNEKLFF.

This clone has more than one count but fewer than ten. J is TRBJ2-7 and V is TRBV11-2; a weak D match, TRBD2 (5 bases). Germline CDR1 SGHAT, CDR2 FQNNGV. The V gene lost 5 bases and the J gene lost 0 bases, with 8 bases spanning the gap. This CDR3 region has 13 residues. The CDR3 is CASSPGISYEQYF. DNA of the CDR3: TGTGCCAGCAGCCCGGGGATCTCCTACGAGCAGTACTTC.

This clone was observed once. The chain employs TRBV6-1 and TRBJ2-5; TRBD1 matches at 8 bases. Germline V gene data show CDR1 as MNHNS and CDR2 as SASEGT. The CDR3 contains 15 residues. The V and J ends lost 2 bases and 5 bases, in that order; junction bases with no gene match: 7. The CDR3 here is CASSEMAGGWETQYF. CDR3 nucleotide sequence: TGTGCCAGCAGTGAAATGGCAGGGGGCTGGGAGACCCAGTACTTC.

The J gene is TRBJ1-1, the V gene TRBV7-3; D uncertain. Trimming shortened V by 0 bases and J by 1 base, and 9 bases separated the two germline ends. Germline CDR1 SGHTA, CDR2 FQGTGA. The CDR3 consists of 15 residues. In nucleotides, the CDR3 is TGTGCCAGCAGCTTAACTTCCGGTACGAACACTGAAGCTTTCTTT. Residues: CASSLTSGTNTEAFF.

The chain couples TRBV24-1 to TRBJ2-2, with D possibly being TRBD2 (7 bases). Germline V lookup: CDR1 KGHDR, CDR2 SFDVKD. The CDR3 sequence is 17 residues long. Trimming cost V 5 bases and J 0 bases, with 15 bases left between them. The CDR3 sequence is CATSAPRGGTNTGELFF. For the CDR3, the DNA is TGTGCCACCAGTGCTCCGAGGGGGGGAACGAACACCGGGGAGCTGTTTTTT.

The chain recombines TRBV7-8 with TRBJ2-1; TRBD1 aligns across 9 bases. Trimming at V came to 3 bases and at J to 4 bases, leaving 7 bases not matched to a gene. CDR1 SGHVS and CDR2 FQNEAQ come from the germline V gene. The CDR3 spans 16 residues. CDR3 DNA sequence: TGTGCCAGCAGCTTGCAGCCCGGACAGGGGTACAATGAGCAGTTCTTC. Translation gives CASSLQPGQGYNEQFF. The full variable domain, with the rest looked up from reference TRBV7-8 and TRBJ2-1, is GAGVSQSPRYKVAKRGQDVALRCDPISGHVSLFWYQQALGQGPEFLTYFQNEAQLDKSGLPSDRFFAERPEGSVSTLKIQRTQQEDSAVYLCASSLQPGQGYNEQFFGPGTRLTVL.

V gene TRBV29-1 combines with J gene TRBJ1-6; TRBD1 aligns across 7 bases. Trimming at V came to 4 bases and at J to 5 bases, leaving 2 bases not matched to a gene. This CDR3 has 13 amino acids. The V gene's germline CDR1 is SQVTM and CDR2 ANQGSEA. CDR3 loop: CSVGDSNNSPLHF. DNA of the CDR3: TGCAGCGTTGGGGACAGCAATAATTCACCCCTCCACTTT.

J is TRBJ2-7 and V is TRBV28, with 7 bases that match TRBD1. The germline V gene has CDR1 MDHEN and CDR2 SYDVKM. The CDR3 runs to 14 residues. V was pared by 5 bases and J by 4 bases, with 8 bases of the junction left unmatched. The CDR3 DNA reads TGTGCCAGCAGTCCCCTACAGGGGTTGTACGAGCAGTACTTC. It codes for CASSPLQGLYEQYF. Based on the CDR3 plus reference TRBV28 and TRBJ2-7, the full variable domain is DVKVTQSSRYLVKRTGEKVFLECVQDMDHENMFWYRQDPGLGLRLIYFSYDVKMKEKGDIPEGYSVSREKKERFSLILESASTNQTSMYLCASSPLQGLYEQYFGPGTRLTVT.

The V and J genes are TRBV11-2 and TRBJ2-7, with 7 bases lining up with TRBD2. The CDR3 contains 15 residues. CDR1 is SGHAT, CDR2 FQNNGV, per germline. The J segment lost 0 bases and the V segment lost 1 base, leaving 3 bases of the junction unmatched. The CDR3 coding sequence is TGTGCCAGCAGCTTAGCGGCTAGCGGCTCCTACGAGCAGTACTTC. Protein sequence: CASSLAASGSYEQYF.

CDR3 sequence (DNA): TGTGCCAGTAGTATCAGCGGGGGGCCCTACAATGAGCAGTTCTTC. Translating gives CASSISGGPYNEQFF. The chain uses TRBV19 and TRBJ2-1; 9 nucleotides match TRBD2. Losses at the gene ends were 3 bases for V and 2 bases for J; bases not matched to a gene: 2. The CDR3 consists of 15 residues. The germline CDR1 and CDR2 sequences are LNHDA and SQIVND (reference sequence).